The clone carrying this T cell receptor (beta chain) showed up just a few times. The data are from a study of T-cell memory formation after mild COVID-19. MiXCR, applied by TCRdb to the 5' RACE reads, yields one record per CDR3 protein. This table has more than 75,000 distinct CDR3 sequences, approximately 15% appearing once. This CDR3 is 12 amino acids long. Per the germline V gene, CDR1 is LNHDA and CDR2 is SQIVND (reference sequence). V shed 6 bases and J shed 4 bases, with 10 bases lying between them. Source material: PBMCs or a T cell subset sorted from them (not recorded which). The sequence was collected from an adult woman who had mild COVID-19 (a few samples of this study predate the infection). Cell type and time point are not known. V usage is TRBV19 and J usage is TRBJ2-7, with D unclear. DNA for the CDR3: TGTGCCAGTAGCCTCCCCCCTTACGAGCAGTACTTC. As protein: CASSLPPYEQYF.